This TCR beta chain derives from a study of blood T cell repertoires in COVID-19. About the study: Acute and convalescent COVID-19 specimens originated in the United States, Italy and Spain. T cells, B-cell-depleted T cells, or PBMCs provided the cDNA or gDNA that served as material.

The CDR3 consists of 15 residues. V was trimmed by 2 bases and J by 3 bases, leaving 11 bases between them. CDR1 and CDR2 (germline): KGHSH, LQKENI. Original analysis: The assay estimated nucleated cells by amplifying reference gene primers. Data came from immunoSEQ multiplex PCR; TCRdb stores just in-frame clones and leaves some out. That table is the source of V, J and clone size, and D and trimming were worked out from the DNA. In the table there are about 230,000 clones, 70% to 90% of which are singletons. V is TRBV18 and J is TRBJ1-5; D remains unclear. The clonotype was recovered from a woman under 30 who had recovered from COVID-19. Sequences were obtained from peripheral blood. The DNA of the CDR3 is TGTGCCAGCTCACCATTAGGCAGGATCAATCAGCCCCAGCATTTT. Translating it yields CASSPLGRINQPQHF. The full variable domain, its missing parts supplied by reference TRBV18 and TRBJ1-5, is NAGVMQNPRHLVRRRGQEARLRCSPMKGHSHVYWYRQLPEEGLKFMVYLQKENIIDESGMPKERFSAEFPKEGPSILRIQQVVRGDSAAYFCASSPLGRINQPQHFGDGTRLSIL.